The rows below give T cell receptor beta chains drawn from one sample of a study of neoadjuvant anti-PD-1 for oral cavity cancer. Some clones are missing from TCRdb's copy, which holds only in-frame ones; the method was immunoSEQ multiplex PCR. The sample lists just over 14,000 clones, roughly 70% occurring once. Source: PBMCs, taken before nivolumab (anti-PD-1) treatment. Receptor source: a person between 40 and 80 years old with oral cavity squamous cell carcinoma. The CDR3 runs from the conserved cysteine through the conserved F or W. Fields, in order: clone size, D gene, J gene, V gene, CDR3 protein, CDR3 DNA. The D gene is left open where the match is weak. The size field is filled for only some rows; it gives once, few, many or a size class.

abundance: .; d_gene: .; j_gene: TRBJ2-1; v_gene: TRBV4-2; CDR3aa: CASSQVAGPYNEQFF; CDR3nt: TGTGCCAGCAGCCAAGTAGCAGGGCCCTACAATGAGCAGTTCTTC
abundance: .; d_gene: TRBD1; j_gene: TRBJ2-7; v_gene: TRBV7-9; CDR3aa: CASSSRQGGSYEQYF; CDR3nt: TGTGCCAGCAGCTCGAGACAGGGGGGGTCCTACGAGCAGTACTTC
abundance: .; d_gene: .; j_gene: TRBJ2-7; v_gene: TRBV5-4; CDR3aa: CASSPTNSYEQYF; CDR3nt: TGTGCCAGCAGCCCGACTAACTCCTACGAGCAGTACTTC
abundance: .; d_gene: .; j_gene: TRBJ2-5; v_gene: TRBV4-1; CDR3aa: CASSPRQGLGRETQYF; CDR3nt: TGCGCCAGCAGCCCCCGTCAGGGATTAGGTCGGGAGACCCAGTACTTC
abundance: .; d_gene: .; j_gene: TRBJ2-5; v_gene: TRBV30; CDR3aa: CAWSVGETQYF; CDR3nt: TGTGCCTGGAGTGTAGGAGAGACCCAGTACTTC
abundance: .; d_gene: TRBD2; j_gene: TRBJ2-5; v_gene: TRBV19; CDR3aa: CASRDQRGAGTQYF; CDR3nt: TGTGCCAGCCGTGATCAGCGGGGGGCCGGGACCCAGTACTTC
abundance: .; d_gene: .; j_gene: TRBJ2-1; v_gene: TRBV5-1; CDR3aa: CASSLVVGASYNEQFF; CDR3nt: TGCGCCAGCAGCTTGGTGGTCGGCGCCTCCTACAATGAGCAGTTCTTC
abundance: few; d_gene: .; j_gene: TRBJ1-5; v_gene: TRBV4-1; CDR3aa: CASSGARGYSNQPQHF; CDR3nt: TGCGCCAGCAGCGGGGCGAGGGGGTATAGCAATCAGCCCCAGCATTTT
abundance: .; d_gene: TRBD1; j_gene: TRBJ1-1; v_gene: TRBV5-1; CDR3aa: CASSLGQGAKGTEAFF; CDR3nt: TGCGCCAGCAGTCTCGGACAGGGGGCTAAGGGCACTGAAGCTTTCTTT
abundance: .; d_gene: .; j_gene: TRBJ2-3; v_gene: TRBV27; CDR3aa: CASSLRLPTDTQYF; CDR3nt: TGTGCCAGCAGTTTAAGACTCCCCACAGATACGCAGTATTTT
abundance: .; d_gene: .; j_gene: TRBJ2-5; v_gene: TRBV28; CDR3aa: CASSSSQETQYF; CDR3nt: TGTGCCAGCAGTTCCTCACAAGAGACCCAGTACTTC
abundance: .; d_gene: TRBD1; j_gene: TRBJ1-1; v_gene: TRBV5-1; CDR3aa: CASSLESGGSNTEAFF; CDR3nt: TGCGCCAGCAGCTTGGAGTCAGGGGGCTCCAACACTGAAGCTTTCTTT
abundance: .; d_gene: TRBD1; j_gene: TRBJ1-1; v_gene: TRBV4-1; CDR3aa: CASSQRTGHREAFF; CDR3nt: TGCGCCAGCAGCCAAAGGACAGGCCATAGGGAAGCTTTCTTT
abundance: .; d_gene: TRBD2; j_gene: TRBJ2-1; v_gene: TRBV5-1; CDR3aa: CASGLFSGRSYNEQFF; CDR3nt: TGCGCCAGCGGCCTCTTTTCCGGGAGGTCCTACAATGAGCAGTTCTTC
abundance: once; d_gene: .; j_gene: TRBJ1-3; v_gene: TRBV9; CDR3aa: CASSGDGGWNTIYF; CDR3nt: TGTGCCAGCAGCGGCGATGGGGGTTGGAACACCATATATTTT
abundance: .; d_gene: TRBD2; j_gene: TRBJ2-5; v_gene: TRBV10-3; CDR3aa: CAISVEREPGRAQYF; CDR3nt: TGTGCCATCAGTGTTGAGCGGGAGCCCGGTAGGGCCCAGTACTTC
abundance: .; d_gene: TRBD1; j_gene: TRBJ2-5; v_gene: TRBV10-3; CDR3aa: CAISGSDRAGETQYF; CDR3nt: TGTGCCATCAGTGGCTCGGACAGGGCGGGAGAGACCCAGTACTTC
abundance: .; d_gene: .; j_gene: TRBJ1-2; v_gene: TRBV18; CDR3aa: CASSLGLSDGYTF; CDR3nt: TGTGCCAGCTCACTCGGGTTGTCGGATGGCTACACCTTC
abundance: .; d_gene: .; j_gene: TRBJ2-2; v_gene: TRBV2; CDR3aa: CASSDYARTGELFF; CDR3nt: TGTGCCAGCAGTGATTATGCTCGAACCGGGGAGCTGTTTTTT
abundance: .; d_gene: .; j_gene: TRBJ2-7; v_gene: TRBV5-1; CDR3aa: CASSLEGIGGVYEQYF; CDR3nt: TGCGCCAGCAGCTTGGAGGGAATCGGGGGAGTCTACGAGCAGTACTTC
abundance: .; d_gene: .; j_gene: TRBJ2-7; v_gene: TRBV7-9; CDR3aa: CASTPPWTLYEQYF; CDR3nt: TGTGCCAGCACCCCACCCTGGACACTCTACGAGCAGTACTTC
abundance: .; d_gene: .; j_gene: TRBJ2-1; v_gene: TRBV7-3; CDR3aa: CASSLMGPNNEQFF; CDR3nt: TGTGCCAGCAGCTTGATGGGCCCTAACAATGAGCAGTTCTTC
abundance: .; d_gene: .; j_gene: TRBJ2-7; v_gene: TRBV7-9; CDR3aa: CASNPPGQGSYEQYF; CDR3nt: TGTGCCAGCAACCCTCCGGGGCAGGGTAGCTACGAGCAGTACTTC
abundance: once; d_gene: .; j_gene: TRBJ2-7; v_gene: TRBV11-1; CDR3aa: CASSLEQSYEQYF; CDR3nt: TGTGCCAGCAGCTTAGAACAGTCCTACGAGCAGTACTTC
abundance: .; d_gene: .; j_gene: TRBJ2-5; v_gene: TRBV19; CDR3aa: CASTPGAMIETQYF; CDR3nt: TGTGCCAGTACCCCTGGAGCAATGATAGAGACCCAGTACTTC
abundance: .; d_gene: TRBD1; j_gene: TRBJ2-1; v_gene: TRBV4-1; CDR3aa: CASSQGQGIYNEQFF; CDR3nt: TGCGCCAGCAGCCAGGGACAGGGGATCTACAATGAGCAGTTCTTC
abundance: once; d_gene: .; j_gene: TRBJ2-1; v_gene: TRBV27; CDR3aa: CASSFRGDEQFF; CDR3nt: TGTGCCAGCAGTTTCAGGGGGGATGAGCAGTTCTTC
abundance: few; d_gene: .; j_gene: TRBJ1-2; v_gene: TRBV28; CDR3aa: CASSLLTAGENGYTF; CDR3nt: TGTGCCAGCAGTTTACTCACAGCAGGGGAAAATGGCTACACCTTC
abundance: .; d_gene: TRBD2; j_gene: TRBJ2-1; v_gene: TRBV27; CDR3aa: CASSLASGAPYNEQFF; CDR3nt: TGTGCCAGCAGTTTAGCTAGCGGGGCTCCTTACAATGAGCAGTTCTTC
abundance: .; d_gene: TRBD1; j_gene: TRBJ2-7; v_gene: TRBV5-6; CDR3aa: CASSTGTASYEQYF; CDR3nt: TGTGCCAGCAGCACTGGGACAGCTTCCTACGAGCAGTACTTC
abundance: few; d_gene: TRBD2; j_gene: TRBJ2-7; v_gene: TRBV5-1; CDR3aa: CASSSFSTSGAYEQYF; CDR3nt: TGCGCCAGCAGCTCATTTTCCACTAGCGGGGCCTACGAGCAGTACTTC
abundance: .; d_gene: .; j_gene: TRBJ2-1; v_gene: TRBV29-1; CDR3aa: CSVRLAGNSYNEQFF; CDR3nt: TGCAGCGTTAGGTTGGCAGGCAATTCCTACAATGAGCAGTTCTTC
abundance: .; d_gene: .; j_gene: TRBJ2-7; v_gene: TRBV30; CDR3aa: CAWSRALFWGSEQYF; CDR3nt: TGTGCCTGGAGTAGGGCACTCTTTTGGGGATCCGAGCAGTACTTC
abundance: few; d_gene: TRBD1; j_gene: TRBJ1-1; v_gene: TRBV2; CDR3aa: CASSGTGRGEAFF; CDR3nt: TGTGCCAGCAGTGGGACAGGGAGAGGTGAAGCTTTCTTT
abundance: .; d_gene: TRBD2; j_gene: TRBJ2-1; v_gene: TRBV30; CDR3aa: CAWSVLAGVSNEQFF; CDR3nt: TGTGCCTGGAGTGTACTGGCGGGAGTTAGTAATGAGCAGTTCTTC
abundance: few; d_gene: .; j_gene: TRBJ2-4; v_gene: TRBV4-2; CDR3aa: CASSQDLGGPKNIQYF; CDR3nt: TGTGCCAGCAGCCAAGATCTAGGGGGGCCAAAAAACATTCAGTACTTC
abundance: .; d_gene: TRBD1; j_gene: TRBJ1-1; v_gene: TRBV11-2; CDR3aa: CASSYEDRGRGAFF; CDR3nt: TGTGCCAGCAGCTACGAGGACAGGGGGCGCGGAGCTTTCTTT
abundance: .; d_gene: .; j_gene: TRBJ2-6; v_gene: TRBV12-5; CDR3aa: CASAYSGANVLTF; CDR3nt: TGTGCTAGTGCCTACTCTGGGGCCAACGTCCTGACTTTC
abundance: .; d_gene: TRBD1; j_gene: TRBJ1-1; v_gene: TRBV5-1; CDR3aa: CASSKFRGAVNTEAFF; CDR3nt: TGCGCCAGCAGCAAGTTCAGGGGGGCGGTGAACACTGAAGCTTTCTTT
abundance: .; d_gene: .; j_gene: TRBJ2-1; v_gene: TRBV18; CDR3aa: CASSPGFGGGNEQFF; CDR3nt: TGTGCCAGCTCACCGGGGTTTGGGGGCGGAAATGAGCAGTTCTTC
abundance: once; d_gene: TRBD1; j_gene: TRBJ2-3; v_gene: TRBV5-1; CDR3aa: CASSLDRDLTDTQYF; CDR3nt: TGCGCCAGCAGCCTGGACAGGGACCTCACAGATACGCAGTATTTT
abundance: .; d_gene: .; j_gene: TRBJ2-3; v_gene: TRBV5-1; CDR3aa: CASSLGGISDTQYF; CDR3nt: TGCGCCAGCAGCTTGGGTGGGATTTCAGATACGCAGTATTTT
abundance: once; d_gene: .; j_gene: TRBJ1-4; v_gene: TRBV7-9; CDR3aa: CASSHPLTNEKLFF; CDR3nt: TGTGCCAGCAGCCACCCCCTTACAAATGAGAAACTGTTTTTT
abundance: once; d_gene: .; j_gene: TRBJ2-1; v_gene: TRBV7-3; CDR3aa: CASSRQTGGVYNEQFF; CDR3nt: TGTGCCAGCAGCCGACAAACTGGCGGAGTATACAATGAGCAGTTCTTC
abundance: .; d_gene: .; j_gene: TRBJ2-7; v_gene: TRBV30; CDR3aa: CAWSVLHYEQYF; CDR3nt: TGTGCCTGGAGTGTATTGCATTACGAGCAGTACTTC
abundance: .; d_gene: .; j_gene: TRBJ1-1; v_gene: TRBV12-5; CDR3aa: CASGLPIKGTEAFF; CDR3nt: TGTGCTAGTGGTTTGCCTATCAAGGGGACTGAAGCTTTCTTT
abundance: once; d_gene: .; j_gene: TRBJ2-5; v_gene: TRBV30; CDR3aa: CACVGTFKETQYF; CDR3nt: TGTGCCTGCGTCGGGACTTTTAAAGAGACCCAGTACTTC
abundance: .; d_gene: .; j_gene: TRBJ1-1; v_gene: TRBV14; CDR3aa: CASSPPGHLNTEAFF; CDR3nt: TGTGCCAGCAGCCCTCCGGGACACTTGAACACTGAAGCTTTCTTT
abundance: few; d_gene: .; j_gene: TRBJ2-7; v_gene: TRBV28; CDR3aa: CASSSQAYLGNEQYF; CDR3nt: TGTGCCAGCAGTTCCCAGGCGTATTTAGGGAACGAGCAGTACTTC
abundance: .; d_gene: .; j_gene: TRBJ1-1; v_gene: TRBV5-1; CDR3aa: CASSLVQGDTEAFF; CDR3nt: TGCGCCAGCAGCTTGGTGCAGGGCGACACTGAAGCTTTCTTT
abundance: few; d_gene: .; j_gene: TRBJ2-2; v_gene: TRBV29-1; CDR3aa: CSVSGQPGELFF; CDR3nt: TGCAGCGTCTCCGGACAGCCCGGGGAGCTGTTTTTT
abundance: few; d_gene: .; j_gene: TRBJ1-1; v_gene: TRBV29-1; CDR3aa: CSVSPWGMINTEAFF; CDR3nt: TGCAGCGTTTCTCCGTGGGGGATGATCAACACTGAAGCTTTCTTT
abundance: .; d_gene: .; j_gene: TRBJ1-5; v_gene: TRBV11-2; CDR3aa: CASSLDSQPQHF; CDR3nt: TGTGCCAGCAGCTTAGACAGTCAGCCCCAGCATTTT
abundance: .; d_gene: .; j_gene: TRBJ2-1; v_gene: TRBV28; CDR3aa: CASSTLRDFTMGQFF; CDR3nt: TGTGCCAGCAGTACTCTCCGGGACTTTACAATGGGGCAGTTCTTC
abundance: .; d_gene: TRBD1; j_gene: TRBJ1-1; v_gene: TRBV7-9; CDR3aa: CASSSTGGMTEAFF; CDR3nt: TGTGCCAGCAGTTCGACAGGGGGCATGACTGAAGCTTTCTTT
abundance: .; d_gene: .; j_gene: TRBJ1-3; v_gene: TRBV9; CDR3aa: CASSVGGSLSSGNTIYF; CDR3nt: TGTGCCAGCAGCGTAGGAGGCAGCCTCAGCTCTGGAAACACCATATATTTT
abundance: .; d_gene: .; j_gene: TRBJ2-5; v_gene: TRBV7-6; CDR3aa: CASSFLVDETQYF; CDR3nt: TGTGCCAGCAGCTTTCTAGTTGACGAGACCCAGTACTTC
abundance: .; d_gene: TRBD1; j_gene: TRBJ2-1; v_gene: TRBV10-3; CDR3aa: CAISAWGDRASEQFF; CDR3nt: TGTGCCATCAGTGCTTGGGGGGACAGGGCTTCTGAGCAGTTCTTC
abundance: .; d_gene: TRBD2; j_gene: TRBJ2-3; v_gene: TRBV10-3; CDR3aa: CAISGDVGGMADTQYF; CDR3nt: TGTGCCATCAGCGGAGATGTCGGGGGGATGGCAGATACGCAGTATTTT
abundance: .; d_gene: .; j_gene: TRBJ1-2; v_gene: TRBV6-1; CDR3aa: CASSRGADYGYTF; CDR3nt: TGTGCCAGCAGTAGGGGAGCGGACTATGGCTACACCTTC